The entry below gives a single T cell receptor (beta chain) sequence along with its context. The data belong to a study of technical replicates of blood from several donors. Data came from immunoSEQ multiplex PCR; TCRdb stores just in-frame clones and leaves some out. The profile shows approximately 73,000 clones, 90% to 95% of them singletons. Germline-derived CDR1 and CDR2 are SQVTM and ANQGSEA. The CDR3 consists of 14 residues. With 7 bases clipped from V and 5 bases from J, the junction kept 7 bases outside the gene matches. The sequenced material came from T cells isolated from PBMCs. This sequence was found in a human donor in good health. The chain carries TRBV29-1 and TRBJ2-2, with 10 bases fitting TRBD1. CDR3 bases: TGCAGCGCCGGGAGGACAGGGGGGACCGGGGAGCTGTTTTTT. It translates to CSAGRTGGTGELFF.